The clone carrying this T cell receptor (beta chain) was observed many times. Researchers made TCR beta libraries by using iRepertoire HTBI primers and running Arm-PCR on CDR3 regions. Each CDR3 protein is one row after TCRdb ran MiXCR on the multiplex PCR reads. The sample shows 580,000 or so distinct CDR3 sequences, roughly 15% of them seen only once. These data originate in a study of regulatory T cells in long-lasting Graves disease. Germline V gene sequence: CDR1 DFQATT, CDR2 SNEGSKA (reference sequence). After removal of 4 bases from V and 2 bases from J, the junction contained 2 bases not matched to a gene. The CDR3 length is 14 residues. The time point denotes: newly diagnosed GD, antithyroid drugs for less than 3 months. RNA from PBMCs was the source of the TCR library. The data also belong to a second study, concerning T cells in Graves' hyperthyroidism and ophthalmopathy.

This rearrangement joins TRBV20-1 to TRBJ2-2, with TRBD2 identical over 9 bases. The source was peripheral blood mononuclear cells (PBMCs), collected at new diagnosis, from a patient treated with antithyroid drugs. The clonotype was recovered from a man between 18 and 35 years old with Graves disease. The CDR3 spells CSATGTSNTGELFF. The CDR3 DNA reads as TGCAGTGCTACCGGGACTAGCAACACCGGGGAGCTGTTTTTT.